This note documents a single T cell receptor beta chain sequence. The authors reverse transcribed roughly 0.45 to 1 ug RNA with random hexamers. Amplification of the TCR beta CDR3 was carried out by immunoSEQ multiplex PCR, which spanned a total of 54 Vbeta and 13 Jbeta segments. TCRdb re-derived calls from the immunoSEQ multiplex PCR reads in MiXCR, one entry per CDR3 protein. The profile shows about 160,000 distinct CDR3 sequences, just over 90% of them singletons. This specimen comes from a study of CD8 T cells in Susac syndrome. V dropped 7 bases and J dropped 4 bases, with 11 bases sitting between them. Germline loops: CDR1 MNHNY, CDR2 SVGAGI (reference sequence). The CDR3 is made up of 13 amino acids.

This TCR was recovered from a human donor in good health. J is TRBJ2-1 and V is TRBV6-6; D may be TRBD1 (6 bases). The sample comprised CD4+ T cells from PBMCs. Here the CDR3 DNA reads TGTGCCAGCATACAGGGCTTTTACAATGAGCAGTTCTTC. It yields the protein CASIQGFYNEQFF.